The rows below give T cell receptor beta chains drawn from one sample of a study of beta chain features in type 1 diabetes. TCRdb's table, derived via immunoSEQ multiplex PCR, lists solely in-frame clones and lacks some. This repertoire shows some 900,000 clones, roughly 17% found once; its top ten account for 0.023%. Specimen: naive CD4+ T cells from blood. These receptors originate from a woman aged 18-29 years in good health. Each CDR3 is given without its conserved first and last residue. The order of the fields is CDR3 protein, V gene.

CDR3 protein: ASSFGSYGYT
V gene: TRBV7-2

CDR3 protein: ATSEGYEQY
V gene: TRBV15

CDR3 protein: ASSEVPGGFGTQY
V gene: TRBV2

CDR3 protein: ASRDLEYRVVEAF
V gene: TRBV7-9

CDR3 protein: ASSLFRYPPGGDEQY
V gene: TRBV28

CDR3 protein: ASSPQGVGAQY
V gene: TRBV28

CDR3 protein: ASSLQLSEQF
V gene: TRBV7-2

CDR3 protein: ASSAGTGVEQY
V gene: TRBV5-1

CDR3 protein: ASSFMDRSSYEQY
V gene: TRBV28

CDR3 protein: ASSVADVGEQY
V gene: TRBV9

CDR3 protein: ASSQNQFGGLAEEAQETQY
V gene: TRBV4-1

CDR3 protein: ASSYLAGLAAYEQY
V gene: TRBV6-6

CDR3 protein: ASSRQSTDTQY
V gene: TRBV4-3

CDR3 protein: ASRPSGPKAQY
V gene: TRBV6-6

CDR3 protein: ASSSYSLQWDEQY
V gene: TRBV7-9

CDR3 protein: ATSRGTGTGQETQY
V gene: TRBV15

CDR3 protein: ANSPTGEGETQY
V gene: TRBV6-6

CDR3 protein: ASSLQGFGYT
V gene: TRBV13

CDR3 protein: ASSLLSGGPDTQY
V gene: TRBV5-1

CDR3 protein: ASSLSGPDGTQY
V gene: TRBV7-3

CDR3 protein: ASSPPGGNYEQY
V gene: TRBV18

CDR3 protein: ASTPAQGKNEKLF
V gene: TRBV28

CDR3 protein: ASSYAGTQY
V gene: TRBV6-5

CDR3 protein: ATQGRGSGRNNEQF
V gene: TRBV25-1

CDR3 protein: ASSPGEGQETQY
V gene: TRBV18

CDR3 protein: ASSPPTAHSGANVLT
V gene: TRBV5-4

CDR3 protein: ASSVGNILSGNTIY
V gene: TRBV9

CDR3 protein: ASSPPASGRNEQF
V gene: TRBV18

CDR3 protein: ASSVAIGTVRNEQF
V gene: TRBV9

CDR3 protein: ASSPMLAYEQY
V gene: TRBV18

CDR3 protein: ASSLRDRGNEQF
V gene: TRBV5-1

CDR3 protein: ASRGPALSTGELF
V gene: TRBV5-1

CDR3 protein: ASSSDFTYEQY
V gene: TRBV5-4

CDR3 protein: ASSQTGLSGYEQY
V gene: TRBV27

CDR3 protein: ASRPDDRGNEQY
V gene: TRBV7-9

CDR3 protein: ASRQGDKRTEAF
V gene: TRBV7-8

CDR3 protein: ASSRSGTSASYEQY
V gene: TRBV7-2

CDR3 protein: ASSSKGNQPQH
V gene: TRBV27

CDR3 protein: ASRTSGIPHEQY
V gene: TRBV10-3

CDR3 protein: ASSGQEDGYT
V gene: TRBV25-1

CDR3 protein: ASSYDGRFSYGYT
V gene: TRBV6-5

CDR3 protein: ASSPLGGVETQY
V gene: TRBV5-1

CDR3 protein: ASSLDWLAGFPDTQY
V gene: TRBV11-2

CDR3 protein: ASGAGGTDTQY
V gene: TRBV5-1

CDR3 protein: ASSAEVADTQY
V gene: TRBV2

CDR3 protein: ASNRQGVPGTDTQY
V gene: TRBV9

CDR3 protein: AIELGRTDTQY
V gene: TRBV7-9

CDR3 protein: ASSLAGDEQY
V gene: TRBV7-8

CDR3 protein: ASSQRVHTDTQY
V gene: TRBV7-2

CDR3 protein: SARDAGTAV
V gene: TRBV20-1

CDR3 protein: ASSNAGYGYT
V gene: TRBV5-4

CDR3 protein: ASSRHMGQGNEQF
V gene: TRBV7-9